The 9 T cell receptor beta chains below were found in one sample sequenced in a study of T cell changes during pregnancy in multiple sclerosis. TCRdb keeps only in-frame clones here, not all; method: immunoSEQ multiplex PCR. Of some 70,000 clones in the sample, about nine tenths were seen once. The sample consisted of peripheral blood, taken in the third trimester of pregnancy. The receptors stem from a female donor with multiple sclerosis, enrolled in a pregnancy study.

The chain employs TRBV6-1 and TRBJ2-4, with D possibly matching TRBD1 (6 bases). This CDR3 is 14 amino acids long. V was trimmed by 6 bases and J by 7 bases, leaving 16 bases between them. Germline-derived CDR1 and CDR2 are MNHNS and SASEGT. CDR3 protein: CASRETGFNNIQYF. The DNA of the CDR3 is TGTGCCAGCAGAGAAACAGGGTTCAACAACATTCAGTACTTC.

This clone has a single count. The rearrangement links TRBV6-5 to TRBJ1-2; 7 bases are a match to TRBD1. This CDR3 is 14 amino acids long. CDR1 is MNHEY and CDR2 is SVGAGI in the germline V gene. V shed 2 bases, J shed 2 bases, and the junction held 2 bases outside the gene matches. CDR3 nucleotides: TGTGCCAGCAGTTACGGACAGGTCAACTATGGCTACACCTTC. This codes for CASSYGQVNYGYTF.

The chain recombines TRBV30 with TRBJ1-2, with 8 bases that match TRBD1. The CDR3 totals 11 residues. Unmatched junction bases numbered 2, after V lost 3 bases and J lost 8 bases. Per the germline V gene, CDR1 is GTSNPN and CDR2 is SVGIG (reference sequence). CDR3 nucleotides: TGTGCCTGGAGCTCAGGGGGCGGCTACACCTTC. It specifies CAWSSGGGYTF.

This clone was seen only a few times. The chain links TRBV6-5 to TRBJ1-1; 8 bases map to TRBD1. V dropped 10 bases and J dropped 5; count of bases not matched to a gene: 9. This CDR3 has 13 residues. Germline-derived CDR1 and CDR2 are MNHEY and SVGAGI. The CDR3 nucleotides read TGTGCCACCCGACAGGGGTTGGAAACTGAAGCTTTCTTT. This codes for CATRQGLETEAFF.

This clone came up once. The CDR3 DNA is TGTGCCAGCAGCGGGGGACAGGGGGGATCCTACGAGCAGTACTTC. It codes for CASSGGQGGSYEQYF. The chain is built from TRBV7-9 and TRBJ2-7; TRBD1 agrees at 11 bases. Germline CDR1 and CDR2: SEHNR and FQNEAQ (reference sequence). The length of the CDR3 is 15 residues. Trimming took 5 bases from V and 1 from J; bases not matched to a gene: 4.

The chain employs TRBV5-1 and TRBJ2-7; 11 bases are shared with TRBD2. The ends lost 2 bases at V and 6 bases at J; junction bases unmatched: 1. This CDR3 is built from 13 residues. CDR1 is SGHRS and CDR2 is YFSETQ in the germline V gene. The CDR3 DNA reads as TGCGCCAGCAGCTTCGGGACTAGCGGCGAGCAGTACTTC. Its translation is CASSFGTSGEQYF.

The chain has TRBV7-9 and TRBJ2-1; 10 positions match TRBD2. The J segment lost 7 bases and the V segment lost 4 bases, leaving 1 base of the junction unmatched. This CDR3 is 13 amino acids long. Germline V CDR1 and CDR2: SEHNR, FQNEAQ (reference sequence). CDR3 DNA sequence: TGTGCCAGCAGCTCTAGCGGGAGAAATGAGCAGTTCTTC. Its protein product is CASSSSGRNEQFF.

The chain is built from TRBV15 and TRBJ1-4, with D tentatively TRBD1 (5 bases). V was clipped by 2 bases and J by 8 bases, with 9 bases between them. The CDR3 is made up of 13 amino acids. Germline lookup yields CDR1 LNHNV and CDR2 YYDKDF (reference sequence). The CDR3 sequence is CATSRSREEKLFF. The CDR3 DNA reads as TGTGCCACCAGCAGAAGCAGGGAAGAAAAACTGTTTTTT.

Concerning this clone itself: One end of the junction is discordant with germline, which a read error may explain. The chain is built from TRBV4-3 and TRBJ2-5; 12 positions agree with TRBD2. The CDR3 spans 16 residues. CDR1 and CDR2 (germline): LGHNA, YSLEER. CDR3 sequence reads: CASSQDLAGGQGTQYF. The DNA of the CDR3 is TGCGCCAGCAGCCAAGATCTAGCGGGGGGGCAAGGGACCCAGTACTTC.